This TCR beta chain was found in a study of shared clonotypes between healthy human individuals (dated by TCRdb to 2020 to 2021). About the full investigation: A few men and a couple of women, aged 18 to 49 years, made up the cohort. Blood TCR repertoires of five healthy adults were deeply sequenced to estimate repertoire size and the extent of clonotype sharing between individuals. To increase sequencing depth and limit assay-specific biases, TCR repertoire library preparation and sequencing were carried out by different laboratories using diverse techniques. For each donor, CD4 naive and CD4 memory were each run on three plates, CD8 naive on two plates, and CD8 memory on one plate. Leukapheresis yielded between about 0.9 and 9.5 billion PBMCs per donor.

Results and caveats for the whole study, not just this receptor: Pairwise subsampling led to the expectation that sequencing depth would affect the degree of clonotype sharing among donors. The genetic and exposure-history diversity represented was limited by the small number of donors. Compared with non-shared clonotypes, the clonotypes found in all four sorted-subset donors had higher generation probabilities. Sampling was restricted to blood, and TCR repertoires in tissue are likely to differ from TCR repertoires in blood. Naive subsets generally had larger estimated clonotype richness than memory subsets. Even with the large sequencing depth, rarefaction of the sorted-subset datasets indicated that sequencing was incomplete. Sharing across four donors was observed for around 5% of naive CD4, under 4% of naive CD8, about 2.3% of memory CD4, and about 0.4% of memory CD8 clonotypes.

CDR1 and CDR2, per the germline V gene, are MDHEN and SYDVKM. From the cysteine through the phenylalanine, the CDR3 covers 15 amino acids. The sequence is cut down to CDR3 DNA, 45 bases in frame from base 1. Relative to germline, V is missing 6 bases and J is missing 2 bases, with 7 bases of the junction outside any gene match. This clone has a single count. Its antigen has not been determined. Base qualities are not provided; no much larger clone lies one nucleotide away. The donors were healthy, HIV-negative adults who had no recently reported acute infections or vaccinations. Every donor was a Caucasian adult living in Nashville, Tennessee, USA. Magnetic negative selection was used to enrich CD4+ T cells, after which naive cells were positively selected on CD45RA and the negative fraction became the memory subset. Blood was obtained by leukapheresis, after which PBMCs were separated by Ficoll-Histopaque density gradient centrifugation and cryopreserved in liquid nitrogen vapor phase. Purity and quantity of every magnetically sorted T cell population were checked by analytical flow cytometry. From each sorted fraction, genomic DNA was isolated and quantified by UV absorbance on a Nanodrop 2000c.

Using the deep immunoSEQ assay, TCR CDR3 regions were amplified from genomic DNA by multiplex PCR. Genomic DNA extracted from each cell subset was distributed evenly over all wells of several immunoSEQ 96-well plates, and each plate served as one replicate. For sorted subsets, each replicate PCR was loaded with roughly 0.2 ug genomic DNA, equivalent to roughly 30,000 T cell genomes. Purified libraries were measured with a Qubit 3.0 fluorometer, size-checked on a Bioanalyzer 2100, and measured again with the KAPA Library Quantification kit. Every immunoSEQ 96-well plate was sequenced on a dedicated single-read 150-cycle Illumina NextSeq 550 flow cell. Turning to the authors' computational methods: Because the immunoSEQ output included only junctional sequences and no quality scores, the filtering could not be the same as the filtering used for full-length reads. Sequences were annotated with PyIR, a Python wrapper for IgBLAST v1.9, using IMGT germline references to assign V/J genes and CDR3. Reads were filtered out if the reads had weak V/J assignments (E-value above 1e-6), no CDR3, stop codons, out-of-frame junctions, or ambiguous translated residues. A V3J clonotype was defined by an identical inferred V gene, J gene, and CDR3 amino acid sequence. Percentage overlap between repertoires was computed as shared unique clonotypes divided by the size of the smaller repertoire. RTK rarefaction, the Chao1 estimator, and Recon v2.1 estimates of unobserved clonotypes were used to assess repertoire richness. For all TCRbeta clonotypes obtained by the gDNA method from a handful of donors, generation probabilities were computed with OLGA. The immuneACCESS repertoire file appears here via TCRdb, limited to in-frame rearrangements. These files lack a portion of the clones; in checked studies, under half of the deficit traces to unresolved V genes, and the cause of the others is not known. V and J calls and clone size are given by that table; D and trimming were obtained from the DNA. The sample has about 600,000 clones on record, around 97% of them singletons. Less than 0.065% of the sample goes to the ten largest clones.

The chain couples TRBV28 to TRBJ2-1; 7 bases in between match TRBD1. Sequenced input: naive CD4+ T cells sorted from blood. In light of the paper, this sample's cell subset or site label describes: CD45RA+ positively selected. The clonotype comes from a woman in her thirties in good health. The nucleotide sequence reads TGTGCCAGCAGCCGCAGGGGGAAGGCCTACAATGAGCAGTTCTTC. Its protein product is CASSRRGKAYNEQFF.